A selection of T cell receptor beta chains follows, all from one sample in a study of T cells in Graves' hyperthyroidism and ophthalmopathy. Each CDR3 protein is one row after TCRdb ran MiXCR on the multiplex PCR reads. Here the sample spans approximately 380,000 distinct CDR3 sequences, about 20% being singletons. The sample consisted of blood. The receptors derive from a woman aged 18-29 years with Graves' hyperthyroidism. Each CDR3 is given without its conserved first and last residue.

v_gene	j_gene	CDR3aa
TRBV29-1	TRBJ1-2	SVMGQGNYGYT
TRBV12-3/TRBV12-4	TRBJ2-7	ASSAATGGTYEQY
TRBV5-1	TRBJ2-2	ASSPWTGDTGELF
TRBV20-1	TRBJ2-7	SASGLAAYEQY
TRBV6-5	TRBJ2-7	ASSPTGWLNEQY
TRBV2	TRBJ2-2	ASKGRVTGELF
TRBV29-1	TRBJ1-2	STLLQGFYGYT
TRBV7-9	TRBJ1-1	ASSFDLLSGAF
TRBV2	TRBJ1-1	ASGGSTEAF
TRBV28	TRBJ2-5	ASSPAGLQETQY
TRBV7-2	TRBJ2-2	ASDRGRATGELF
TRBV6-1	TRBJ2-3	ASSPLAGGLGDTQY
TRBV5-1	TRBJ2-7	ASSLGRDRAYEQY
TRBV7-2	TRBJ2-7	ASSSWTGSGEQY
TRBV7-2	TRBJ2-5	ASSLGTATQY
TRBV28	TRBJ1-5	ASSRPGQGFQPQH
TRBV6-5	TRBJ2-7	ASSYGGSGEQY
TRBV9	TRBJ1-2	ASSPSSGAFYGYT
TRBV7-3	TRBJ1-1	ASSLVGGASDTEAF
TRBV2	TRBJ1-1	ASSFTTGTEAF
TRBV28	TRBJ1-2	ASSLPSGQGGGYT
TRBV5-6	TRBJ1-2	ASSCRAYGYT
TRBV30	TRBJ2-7	AWSRDRAYEQY
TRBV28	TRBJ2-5	ASRWDRRKTQY
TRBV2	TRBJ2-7	ASQRGGAYEQY
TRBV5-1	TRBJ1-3	ASSPIWGSASGNTIY
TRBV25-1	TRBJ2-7	ASSESRDLTYEQY
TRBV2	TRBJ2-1	ASMGTSGDNEQF
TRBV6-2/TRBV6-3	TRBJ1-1	ATDRPNTEAF
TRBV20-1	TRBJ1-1	ITPGSTEAF
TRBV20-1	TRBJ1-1	SARDYRMNTEAF
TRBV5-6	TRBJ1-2	ASSLWTGKGYGYT
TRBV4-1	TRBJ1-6	ASSQGRSPLH
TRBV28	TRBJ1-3	ASSPSNTIY